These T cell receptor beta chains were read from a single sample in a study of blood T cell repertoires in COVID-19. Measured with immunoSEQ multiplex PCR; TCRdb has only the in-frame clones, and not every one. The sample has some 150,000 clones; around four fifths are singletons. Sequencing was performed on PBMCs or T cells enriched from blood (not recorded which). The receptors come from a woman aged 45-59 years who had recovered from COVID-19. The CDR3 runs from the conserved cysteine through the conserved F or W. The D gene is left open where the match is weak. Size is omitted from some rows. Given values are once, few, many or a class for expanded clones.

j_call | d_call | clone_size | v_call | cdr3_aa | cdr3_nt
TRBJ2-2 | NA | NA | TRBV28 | CASSPQQTGELFF | TGTGCCAGCAGCCCACAGCAAACCGGGGAGCTGTTTTTT
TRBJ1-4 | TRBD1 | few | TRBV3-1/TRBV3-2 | CASSHSGQGEKLFF | TGTGCCAGCAGCCATTCAGGACAGGGAGAAAAACTGTTTTTT
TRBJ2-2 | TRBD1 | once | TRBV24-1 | CATRGQGATGELFF | TGTGCCACCAGGGGACAGGGGGCCACCGGGGAGCTGTTTTTT
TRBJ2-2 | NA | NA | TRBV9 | CASNPGRETGELFF | TGTGCCAGCAACCCAGGACGGGAGACCGGGGAGCTGTTTTTT
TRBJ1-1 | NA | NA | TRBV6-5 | CASSLGRGTEAFF | TGTGCCAGCAGCCTGGGGCGGGGCACTGAAGCTTTCTTT
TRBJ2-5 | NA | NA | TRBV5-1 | CASSFGTALQETQYF | TGCGCCAGCAGCTTCGGAACAGCTCTCCAAGAGACCCAGTACTTC
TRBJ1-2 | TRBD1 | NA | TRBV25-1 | CASRGQGANYGYTF | TGTGCCAGCCGGGGACAGGGAGCTAACTATGGCTACACCTTC
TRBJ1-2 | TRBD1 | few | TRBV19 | CASSMGQGGSLNYGYTF | TGTGCCAGTAGTATGGGACAGGGAGGGTCCTTGAACTATGGCTACACCTTC
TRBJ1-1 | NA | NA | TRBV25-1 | CASNLGGDTEAFF | TGTGCCAGCAACCTGGGGGGGGACACTGAAGCTTTCTTT
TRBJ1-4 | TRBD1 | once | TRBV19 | CASSNRDSNEKLFF | TGTGCCAGTAGTAACCGGGACAGTAATGAAAAACTGTTTTTT
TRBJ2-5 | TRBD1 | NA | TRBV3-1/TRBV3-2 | CASSRPGQPETQYF | TGTGCCAGCAGCCGCCCGGGACAGCCAGAGACCCAGTACTTC
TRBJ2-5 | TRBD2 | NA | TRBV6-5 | CASSHGLAAIETQYF | TGTGCCAGCAGCCATGGACTAGCGGCAATAGAGACCCAGTACTTC
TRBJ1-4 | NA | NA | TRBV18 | CASSQITKTNEKLFF | TGTGCCAGCTCACAAATCACTAAGACTAATGAAAAACTGTTTTTT
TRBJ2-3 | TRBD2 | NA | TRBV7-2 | CASSLSSSGRDTQYF | TGTGCCAGCAGCTTATCGTCTAGCGGGAGGGATACGCAGTATTTT
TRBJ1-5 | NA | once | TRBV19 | CASSHERNQPQHF | TGTGCCAGTAGTCACGAGAGGAATCAGCCCCAGCATTTT
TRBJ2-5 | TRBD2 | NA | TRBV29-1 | CSVGGDQETQYF | TGCAGCGTGGGGGGGGACCAAGAGACCCAGTACTTC
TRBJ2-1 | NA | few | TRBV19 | CASKRTLDFLDHEQFF | TGTGCCAGTAAAAGGACTTTGGACTTTCTCGATCATGAGCAGTTCTTC
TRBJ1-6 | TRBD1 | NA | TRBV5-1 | CASAGQGYNSPLHF | TGCGCCAGCGCGGGACAGGGATATAATTCACCCCTCCACTTT
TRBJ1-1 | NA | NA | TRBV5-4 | CASSLGGAAASPNTEAFF | TGTGCCAGCAGCTTAGGAGGGGCCGCGGCCAGCCCGAACACTGAAGCTTTCTTT
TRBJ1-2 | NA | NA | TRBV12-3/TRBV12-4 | CATKPGYTF | TGTGCCACCAAGCCTGGCTACACCTTC
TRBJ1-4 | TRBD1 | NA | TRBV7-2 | CASSFRDRGTEKLFF | TGTGCCAGCAGCTTCCGGGACAGGGGGACCGAAAAACTGTTTTTT
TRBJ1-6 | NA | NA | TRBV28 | CASSLGRTYSPLHF | TGTGCCAGCAGTTTAGGCCGCACATATTCACCCCTCCACTTT
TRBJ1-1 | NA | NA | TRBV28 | CASSLYGGAFF | TGTGCCAGCAGTTTATACGGAGGGGCTTTCTTT
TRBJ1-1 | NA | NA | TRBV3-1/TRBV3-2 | CASSQESTFF | TGTGCCAGCAGCCAAGAGTCTACTTTCTTT
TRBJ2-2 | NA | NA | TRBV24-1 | CATTGSNTGELFF | TGTGCCACCACCGGGTCCAACACCGGGGAGCTGTTTTTT
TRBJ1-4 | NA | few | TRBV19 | CASNSAGFNEKLFF | TGTGCCAGTAACTCCGCAGGGTTTAATGAAAAACTGTTTTTT
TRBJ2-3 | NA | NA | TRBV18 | CASSPPGWTTTDTQYF | TGTGCCAGCTCACCCCCCGGGTGGACTACCACAGATACGCAGTATTTT
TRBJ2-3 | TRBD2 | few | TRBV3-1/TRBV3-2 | CASRGGTSGRAGDTQYF | TGTGCCAGCAGGGGCGGGACTAGCGGGAGGGCCGGAGATACGCAGTATTTT
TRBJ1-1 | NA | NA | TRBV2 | CASILRTGRAEAFF | TGTGCCAGCATTCTTAGGACGGGAAGAGCTGAAGCTTTCTTT
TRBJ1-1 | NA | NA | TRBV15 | CATSRNTGNTEAFF | TGTGCCACCAGCAGAAATACAGGGAACACTGAAGCTTTCTTT
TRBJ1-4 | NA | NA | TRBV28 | CASSLSATNEKLFF | TGTGCCAGCAGTTTATCTGCAACTAATGAAAAACTGTTTTTT
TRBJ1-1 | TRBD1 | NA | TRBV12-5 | CASGLGRVGAGGVGTEAFF | TGTGCTAGTGGTTTGGGAAGAGTGGGGGCAGGGGGCGTAGGGACTGAAGCTTTCTTT
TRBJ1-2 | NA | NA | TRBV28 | CASSLSFGYTF | TGTGCCAGCAGTTTATCGTTTGGCTACACCTTC
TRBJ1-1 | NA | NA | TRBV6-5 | CASSYKRSAEAFF | TGTGCCAGCAGTTACAAGCGGTCGGCAGAAGCTTTCTTT
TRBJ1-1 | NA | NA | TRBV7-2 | CASSQSGSTEAFF | TGTGCCAGCAGCCAATCAGGGTCCACTGAAGCTTTCTTT
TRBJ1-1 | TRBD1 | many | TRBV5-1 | CASAFGPRDRGLLVPEAFF | TGCGCCAGCGCGTTCGGCCCTCGGGACAGGGGCCTTCTGGTCCCTGAAGCTTTCTTT
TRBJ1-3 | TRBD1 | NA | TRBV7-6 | CASSSPDRTSGNTIYF | TGTGCCAGCAGCTCCCCGGACAGGACCTCTGGAAACACCATATATTTT
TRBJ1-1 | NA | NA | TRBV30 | CAWSEDRNTEAFF | TGTGCCTGGAGTGAGGACAGGAACACTGAAGCTTTCTTT
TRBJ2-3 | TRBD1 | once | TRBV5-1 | CASSLDARGTDTQYF | TGCGCCAGCAGCTTGGATGCCAGGGGGACAGATACGCAGTATTTT
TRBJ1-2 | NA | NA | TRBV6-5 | CASYGRGNYGYTF | TGTGCCAGCTACGGTCGGGGTAATTATGGCTACACCTTC
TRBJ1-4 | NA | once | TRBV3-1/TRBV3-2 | CASSHSTLWGPRLNEKLFF | TGTGCCAGCAGCCACTCTACTCTCTGGGGGCCGCGGCTTAATGAAAAACTGTTTTTT